The 19 T cell receptor beta chains reported below all come from one sample, sequenced in a study of T cells in Graves' hyperthyroidism and ophthalmopathy. Using RNA transcripts as the source, TCR beta CDR3 regions were amplified. TCR CDR3 regions were first amplified by RT-PCR with HTBI primers. TCRdb analysed the multiplex PCR reads with MiXCR anew, one entry per CDR3 protein. The data show around 690,000 distinct CDR3 sequences, with approximately 15% seen just once and about 14% held by the top ten. Input material: blood. These receptors were obtained from a man between 50 and 59 years old with Graves' hyperthyroidism.

This clonotype came up many times. This chain joins TRBV3-1 and TRBJ1-2; possibly TRBD1 for D (5 bases). The germline V gene has CDR1 LGHDT and CDR2 YNNKEL (reference sequence). The CDR3 consists of 14 residues. Trimming cost V 2 bases and J 4 bases, with 11 bases left between them. CDR3 loop: CASSQRQSRYGYTF. Here the CDR3 DNA reads TGTGCCAGCAGCCAACGACAGTCTCGCTATGGCTACACCTTC.

This clonotype was counted only a few times. The chain employs TRBV27 and TRBJ1-2; D remains unclear. Germline V CDR1 and CDR2: MNHEY, SMNVEV (reference sequence). V was trimmed by 0 bases and J by 3 bases, leaving 8 bases between them. This CDR3 is built from 14 residues. CDR3 loop: CASSLSFGYYGYTF. In DNA form, the CDR3 reads TGTGCCAGCAGTTTATCGTTTGGCTACTATGGCTACACCTTC.

V usage is TRBV12-5 and J usage is TRBJ1-2, with TRBD1 identical over 9 bases. CDR3 length equals 14 residues. Germline V gene sequence: CDR1 LGHNT, CDR2 FRNRAP. V shed 5 bases and J 6 bases; nucleotides not matched to a gene: 7. The CDR3 region has the DNA TGTGCTAGTGGTGAGGGACAGGGAGGAGATGGCTACACCTTC. Its translation is CASGEGQGGDGYTF.

The chain uses TRBV20-1 and TRBJ2-1, with D possibly being TRBD1 or TRBD2 (5 bases each). Per germline, CDR1 DFQATT and CDR2 SNEGSKA (reference sequence). Trimming stripped 6 bases from V and 2 bases from J, with 14 bases between. CDR3 size: 14 residues. The CDR3 is CSAQGTRAYNEQFF. For the CDR3, the DNA is TGCAGTGCCCAGGGAACTAGGGCCTACAATGAGCAGTTCTTC.

This clonotype was picked up many times. This chain uses TRBV20-1 with TRBJ2-5, with D perhaps given as TRBD1 or TRBD2 (5 bases each). Trimming took off 3 bases at V and 5 bases at J, with 22 bases between the two ends. Per germline, CDR1 DFQATT and CDR2 SNEGSKA (reference sequence). The CDR3 runs 16 residues. DNA of the CDR3: TGCAGTGCTAGTGGTTATGAGGGGAGCCCCAGGGAGACCCAGTACTTC. Translating gives CSASGYEGSPRETQYF.

In its sample, this clonotype was seen many times. The genes are TRBV28 and TRBJ1-5, with 9 bases lining up with TRBD1. Germline trimming cut 1 base from V and 7 bases from J; bases unmatched to any gene: 8. This CDR3 has 16 residues. In germline, CDR1 is MDHEN, CDR2 SYDVKM. The CDR3 region is CASSLLAGQGGQPQHF. The CDR3, as DNA: TGTGCCAGCAGTTTATTAGCGGGACAGGGAGGCCAGCCCCAGCATTTT.

A few counts support this clonotype. The V gene is TRBV12-3 or TRBV12-4, the J gene TRBJ1-5; 8 nucleotides match TRBD1. The CDR3 covers 14 residues. Trimming took 6 bases from V and 5 from J; bases not matched to a gene: 6. As DNA, the CDR3 is TGTGCCAGCAGGCCCACAGGGGGTTATCAGCCCCAGCATTTT. It codes for CASRPTGGYQPQHF.

This clonotype was seen ten or more times. The rearrangement joins TRBV20-1 to TRBJ1-3; D uncertain. The V end was cut by 0 bases, the J end by 4 bases, with 13 bases between. The germline V gene has CDR1 DFQATT and CDR2 SNEGSKA (reference sequence). The CDR3 is 15 residues long. Here the CDR3 reads CSARDPNGVGNTIYF. The CDR3 DNA is TGCAGTGCTAGAGATCCGAACGGGGTCGGAAACACCATATATTTT.

V and J are TRBV7-9 and TRBJ2-3, with 10 bases fitting TRBD2. With 1 base clipped from V and 4 bases from J, the junction kept 5 bases outside the gene matches. Germline V CDR1 and CDR2: SEHNR, FQNEAQ (reference sequence). CDR3 size: 16 residues. The CDR3 sequence is CASSLEASGSADTQYF. The CDR3 DNA sequence: TGTGCCAGCAGCTTAGAGGCTAGCGGGAGTGCAGATACGCAGTATTTT.

This chain joins TRBV7-9 and TRBJ2-2; 12 bases agree with TRBD1. Germline CDR1 reads SEHNR; CDR2 reads FQNEAQ (reference sequence). Losses at the gene ends were 5 bases for V and 0 bases for J; bases not matched to a gene: 7. The CDR3 is made up of 18 amino acids. CDR3 sequence reads: CASSVPGQGATNTGELFF. Written as DNA, the CDR3 is TGTGCCAGCAGCGTACCGGGACAGGGGGCGACGAACACCGGGGAGCTGTTTTTT.

The V gene is TRBV18, the J gene TRBJ1-3; D gene uncertain. CDR1 is KGHSH, CDR2 LQKENI, per germline. V gave up 2 bases and J gave up 0 bases, with 11 bases separating them. The CDR3 has 16 amino acids. Here the CDR3 DNA reads TGTGCCAGCTCACCAAAGGCGGCGAGCTCTGGAAACACCATATATTTT. Amino acids: CASSPKAASSGNTIYF.

The rearrangement joins TRBV25-1 to TRBJ2-4; 13 bases line up with TRBD2. The CDR3 runs 19 residues. In germline, CDR1 is MGHDK, CDR2 SYGVNS. The trim removed 3 bases at V and 1 base at J, leaving 9 bases unmatched. Here the CDR3 DNA reads TGTGCCAGCAGTGACAGACTAGCGGGAGGAAAGGGGGCCAAAAACATTCAGTACTTC. Residues: CASSDRLAGGKGAKNIQYF.

This clonotype was detected many times. The gene calls are TRBV19 and TRBJ2-7; D possibly corresponds to TRBD1 (6 bases). The V end lost 8 bases, the J end lost 0 bases, and 14 bases lay between the germline ends. The CDR3 is 14 residues long. CDR1 and CDR2 from the germline V gene are LNHDA and SQIVND (reference sequence). CDR3 sequence reads: CASAGGPSSYEQYF. The CDR3 DNA follows: TGTGCCAGTGCTGGGGGCCCGAGCTCCTACGAGCAGTACTTC.

This clonotype has at least ten counts. The rearrangement joins TRBV10-3 to TRBJ2-1, with TRBD1 matching 9 bases. The CDR3 covers 12 residues. The V gene end was trimmed by 8 bases and the J gene end by 7 bases; junction bases not matched to a gene: 3. Germline CDR1 ENHRY, CDR2 SYGVKD. CDR3 nucleotide sequence: TGTGCCATCGGGGGACAGGGAAATGAGCAGTTCTTC. It yields the protein CAIGGQGNEQFF.

This clonotype has ten or more counts. The V and J genes are TRBV6-5 and TRBJ2-1; 7 positions match TRBD2. V shed 2 bases and J 2 bases; nucleotides not matched to a gene: 3. This CDR3 region has 15 residues. The germline V gene has CDR1 MNHEY and CDR2 SVGAGI. CDR3 region: CASSYGGRAYNEQFF. The CDR3 nucleotides are TGTGCCAGCAGTTACGGTGGGAGGGCCTACAATGAGCAGTTCTTC.

This clonotype appeared many times. The V call is TRBV6-2 or TRBV6-3, the J call TRBJ2-1; D is uncertain. This CDR3 has 18 amino acids. Trimming left V 0 bases short and J 1 base short, with 16 bases between. Germline V lookup: CDR1 MNHEY, CDR2 SVGEGT. CDR3 residues: CASSYSANDGWSYNEQFF. The CDR3 DNA sequence: TGTGCCAGCAGTTACTCGGCTAACGACGGATGGTCCTACAATGAGCAGTTCTTC.

This clonotype was seen more than once but under ten times. The chain combines TRBV28 with TRBJ1-5; tentative D call: TRBD1 (5 bases). V lost 6 bases to trimming and J lost 0 bases, with 18 bases between them. Germline CDR1 and CDR2: MDHEN and SYDVKM. The CDR3 totals 17 residues. The CDR3 region is CASRSTAGPSSNQPQHF. The DNA for the CDR3 is TGTGCCAGCAGGTCAACGGCGGGACCTAGTAGCAATCAGCCCCAGCATTTT.

This clonotype was seen ten or more times. This rearrangement joins TRBV28 to TRBJ1-1, with 7 bases aligning to TRBD1. Germline trimming cut 4 bases from V and 0 bases from J; bases unmatched to any gene: 5. Per the germline V gene, CDR1 is MDHEN and CDR2 is SYDVKM. This CDR3 has 15 amino acids. CDR3 region: CASSSEGALNTEAFF. In DNA form, the CDR3 reads TGTGCCAGCAGTTCCGAGGGGGCACTGAACACTGAAGCTTTCTTT. The complete variable domain, with remaining parts taken from reference TRBV28 and TRBJ1-1, reads DVKVTQSSRYLVKRTGEKVFLECVQDMDHENMFWYRQDPGLGLRLIYFSYDVKMKEKGDIPEGYSVSREKKERFSLILESASTNQTSMYLCASSSEGALNTEAFFGQGTRLTVV.

In its sample, this clonotype was seen a few times. V is TRBV10-1 and J is TRBJ2-5, with D possibly matching TRBD2 (7 bases). The CDR3 length is 14 residues. CDR1 is WNHNN and CDR2 is SYGVQD in the germline V gene (reference sequence). V lost 3 bases and J 5 bases, leaving 13 bases between the germline ends. CDR3 amino acids: CASSDPGGAETQYF. The CDR3 DNA follows: TGCGCCAGCAGTGATCCGGGGGGCGCGGAGACCCAGTACTTC.